Listed here is a single TCR beta chain. This specimen belongs to a study of blood T cell repertoires in COVID-19. The germline V gene encodes CDR1 LGHNA and CDR2 YNFKEQ. This CDR3 is built from 18 residues. V was cut by 0 bases and J by 7 bases, with 22 bases left in between. Data came from immunoSEQ multiplex PCR; TCRdb stores just in-frame clones and leaves some out. This table has some 170,000 clones, around nine tenths appearing once. The V and J genes are TRBV4-2 and TRBJ2-4, with D possibly TRBD1 on 6 matching bases. Sequenced material: peripheral blood. The source of this sequence is a man aged 60-69 years with active or convalescent COVID-19. The CDR3 region is CASSQDGVGLITGNIQYF. CDR3 nucleotide sequence: TGTGCCAGCAGCCAAGACGGGGTCGGTCTTATAACAGGGAACATTCAGTACTTC.